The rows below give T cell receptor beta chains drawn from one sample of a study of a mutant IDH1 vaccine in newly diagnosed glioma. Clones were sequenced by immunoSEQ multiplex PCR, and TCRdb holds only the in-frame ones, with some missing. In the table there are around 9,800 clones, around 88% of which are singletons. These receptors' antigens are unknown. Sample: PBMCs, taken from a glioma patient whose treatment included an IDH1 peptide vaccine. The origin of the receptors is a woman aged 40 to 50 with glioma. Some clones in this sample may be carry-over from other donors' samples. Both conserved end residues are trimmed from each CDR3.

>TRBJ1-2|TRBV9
ASSVEEDMGFGGYT
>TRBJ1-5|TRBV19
ASSIGVVQPQH
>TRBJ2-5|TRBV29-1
SAVQETQY
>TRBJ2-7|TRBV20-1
SASGYEQY
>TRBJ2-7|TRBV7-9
ASVSGGHAYEQY
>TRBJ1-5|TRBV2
ASTRAHPQPQH
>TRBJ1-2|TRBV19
ASSFLGGDPYGYT
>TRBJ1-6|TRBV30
AWSVWGSNSPLH
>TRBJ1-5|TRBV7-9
ASSRDSQPQH
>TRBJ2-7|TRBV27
ASSLGDSVDEQY
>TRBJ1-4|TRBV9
ASSSTGGSLNEKLF
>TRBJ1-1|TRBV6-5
ASSYSIQTGTLEAF
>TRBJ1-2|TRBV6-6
ASSTSLQGRSDGYT
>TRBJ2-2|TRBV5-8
ASSLTGGLNTGELF
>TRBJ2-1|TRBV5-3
ARSSTDWTNEQF
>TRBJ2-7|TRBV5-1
ATRGGGAEQY
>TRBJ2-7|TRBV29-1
SGQTSGAYEQY
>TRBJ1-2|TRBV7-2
ASSLGGGYGYT
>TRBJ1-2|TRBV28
ASSQQGNYGYT
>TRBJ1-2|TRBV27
ASSSDRAYGYT
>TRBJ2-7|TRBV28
ASRDSRSYEQY
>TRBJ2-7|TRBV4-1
ASSQGAAGAYEQY
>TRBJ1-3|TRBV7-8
ASSPGRDFSGNTIY
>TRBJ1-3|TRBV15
ATSTWLGGTGNTIY
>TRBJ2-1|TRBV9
ASSANRPQQF
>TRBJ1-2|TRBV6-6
ASSNDRKFGYT
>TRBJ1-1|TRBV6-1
ATVLQGSNTEAF
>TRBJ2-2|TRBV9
ASSPQGLPTNTGELF
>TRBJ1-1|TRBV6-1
ATHGQGNSETEAF